Below, 7 T cell receptor beta chains from the same sample are listed, as sequenced in a study of T cell clones after liver transplantation. This table comes from immunoSEQ multiplex PCR, and its TCRdb copy is limited to in-frame clones, with some not included. This sample carries about 76,000 clones, approximately 82% of them seen once, and the ten largest clones take roughly 2.8%. The source was CD4+ T cells from blood, collected at the 22-month timepoint. All receptors come from a human patient who received a liver transplant. These T cells may partly come from the graft donor.

The chain has TRBV20-1 and TRBJ2-7; TRBD1 or TRBD2 may be the D gene (5 bases each). In germline, CDR1 is DFQATT, CDR2 SNEGSKA (reference sequence). V lost 2 bases to trimming and J lost 7 bases, with 9 bases between them. The CDR3 spans 11 residues. The CDR3 coding sequence is TGCAGTGCTAGATCGGGGCGTGAGCAGTACTTC. It translates to CSARSGREQYF.

The chain employs TRBV11-3 and TRBJ2-7, with D possibly being TRBD2 (5 bases). This CDR3 spans 13 amino acids. Trimming stripped 4 bases from V and 4 bases from J, with 11 bases between. Per germline, CDR1 SGHNT and CDR2 YENEEA. CDR3 nucleotide sequence: TGTGCCAGCAGCTGGGAGTCTGGGTACGAGCAGTACTTC. This encodes CASSWESGYEQYF.

The rearrangement links TRBV11-3 to TRBJ2-7, with TRBD1 identical over 7 bases. The CDR3 runs 15 residues. Looked up from germline, CDR1 is SGHNT and CDR2 is YENEEA. J gave up 2 bases and V 5 bases, and 9 bases lay outside the gene matches. CDR3 in DNA: TGTGCCAGCAGCCAATCCGGGACAGCCGCCTACGAGCAGTACTTC. It translates to CASSQSGTAAYEQYF.

This rearrangement joins TRBV6-4 to TRBJ2-3; D may be TRBD1 (5 bases). Germline V gene lookup returns CDR1 MRHNA and CDR2 SNTAGT. CDR3 length: 14 amino acids. V lost 3 bases, J lost 6 bases, and 13 bases lay in between. CDR3 region: CASSEAGRTDTQYF. As DNA, the CDR3 is TGTGCCAGCAGTGAGGCAGGGCGAACGGATACGCAGTATTTT.

The chain combines TRBV19 with TRBJ1-1, with 9 positions matching TRBD1. Trimming removed 3 bases from V and 5 bases from J; junction bases left unmatched: 13. CDR1 is LNHDA and CDR2 is SQIVND in the germline V gene (reference sequence). The CDR3 spans 17 residues. The CDR3 spells CASSIIRDRVLGTEAFF. As DNA, the CDR3 is TGTGCCAGTAGTATCATCCGGGACAGGGTCCTCGGGACTGAAGCTTTCTTT.

As regards this clone: This CDR3 is also generated by other DNA sequences in the sample. The DNA for the CDR3 is TGTGCCAGCAGCTTGGAGAGCTCCTACGAGCAGTACTTC. Encoded protein: CASSLESSYEQYF. The chain uses TRBV7-2 and TRBJ2-7; D is undetermined. With 3 bases removed from V and 0 bases from J, the gap between germline ends came to 6 bases. This CDR3 comprises 13 residues. The germline V gene has CDR1 SGHTA and CDR2 FQGNSA.

The V call is TRBV9, the J call TRBJ2-2; possibly TRBD1 or TRBD2 for D (5 bases each). Germline CDR1 reads SGDLS; CDR2 reads YYNGEE. This CDR3 is built from 16 residues. V gave up 4 bases and J gave up 7 bases, with 20 bases separating them. The CDR3 nucleotides are TGTGCCAGCAGCCTCCGGGGCACCCTCGAGGGCGGGGAGCTGTTTTTT. This translates into CASSLRGTLEGGELFF.